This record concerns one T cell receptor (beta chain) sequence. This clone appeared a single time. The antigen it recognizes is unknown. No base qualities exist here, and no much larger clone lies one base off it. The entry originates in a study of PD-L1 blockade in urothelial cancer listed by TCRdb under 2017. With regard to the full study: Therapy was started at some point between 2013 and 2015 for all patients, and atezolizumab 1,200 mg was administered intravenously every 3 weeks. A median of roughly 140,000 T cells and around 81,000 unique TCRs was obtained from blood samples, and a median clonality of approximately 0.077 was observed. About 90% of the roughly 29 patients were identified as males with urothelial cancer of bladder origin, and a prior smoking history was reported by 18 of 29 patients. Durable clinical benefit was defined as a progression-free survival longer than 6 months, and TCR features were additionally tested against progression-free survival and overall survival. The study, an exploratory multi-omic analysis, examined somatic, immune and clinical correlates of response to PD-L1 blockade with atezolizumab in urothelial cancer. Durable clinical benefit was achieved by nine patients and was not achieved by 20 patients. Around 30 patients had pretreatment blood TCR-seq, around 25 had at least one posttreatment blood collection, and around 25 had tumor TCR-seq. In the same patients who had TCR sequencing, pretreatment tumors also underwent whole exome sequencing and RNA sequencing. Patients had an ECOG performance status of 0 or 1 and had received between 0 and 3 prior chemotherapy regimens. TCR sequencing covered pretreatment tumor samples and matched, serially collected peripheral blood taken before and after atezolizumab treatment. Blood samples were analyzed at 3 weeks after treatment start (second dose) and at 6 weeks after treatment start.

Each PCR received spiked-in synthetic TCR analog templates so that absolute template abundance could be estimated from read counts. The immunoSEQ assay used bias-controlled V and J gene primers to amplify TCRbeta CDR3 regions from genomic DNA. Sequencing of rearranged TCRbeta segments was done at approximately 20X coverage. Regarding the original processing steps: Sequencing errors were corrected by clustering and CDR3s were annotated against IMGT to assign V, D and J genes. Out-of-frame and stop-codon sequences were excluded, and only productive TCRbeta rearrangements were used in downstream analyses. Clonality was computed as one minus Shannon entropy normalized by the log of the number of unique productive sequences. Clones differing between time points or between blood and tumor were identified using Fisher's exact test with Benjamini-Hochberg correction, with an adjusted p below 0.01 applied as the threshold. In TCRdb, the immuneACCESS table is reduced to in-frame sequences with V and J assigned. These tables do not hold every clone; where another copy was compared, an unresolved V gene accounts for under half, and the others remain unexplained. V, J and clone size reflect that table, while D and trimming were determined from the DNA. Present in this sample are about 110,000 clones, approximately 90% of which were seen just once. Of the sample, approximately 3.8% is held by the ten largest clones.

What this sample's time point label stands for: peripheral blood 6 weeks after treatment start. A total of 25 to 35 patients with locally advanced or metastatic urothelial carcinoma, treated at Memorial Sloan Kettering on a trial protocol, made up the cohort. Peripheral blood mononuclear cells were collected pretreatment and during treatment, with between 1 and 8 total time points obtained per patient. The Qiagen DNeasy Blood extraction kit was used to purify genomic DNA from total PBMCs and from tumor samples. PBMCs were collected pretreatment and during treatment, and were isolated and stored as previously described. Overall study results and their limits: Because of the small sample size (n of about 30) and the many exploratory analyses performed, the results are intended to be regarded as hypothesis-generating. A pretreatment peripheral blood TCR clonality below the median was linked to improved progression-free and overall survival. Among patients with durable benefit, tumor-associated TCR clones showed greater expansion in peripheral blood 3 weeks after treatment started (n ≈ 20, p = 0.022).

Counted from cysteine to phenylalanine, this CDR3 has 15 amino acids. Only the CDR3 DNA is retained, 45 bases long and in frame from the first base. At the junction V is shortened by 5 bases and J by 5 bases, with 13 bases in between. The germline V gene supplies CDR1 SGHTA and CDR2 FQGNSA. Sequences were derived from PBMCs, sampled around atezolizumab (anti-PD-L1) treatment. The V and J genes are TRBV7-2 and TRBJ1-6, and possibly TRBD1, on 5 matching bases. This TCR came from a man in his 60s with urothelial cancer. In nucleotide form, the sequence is TGTGCCAGCAGCCGGAGGGGTTCCAATAATTCACCCCTCCACTTT. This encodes CASSRRGSNNSPLHF.